This is a list of T cell receptor beta chains from one sample in a study of graft-versus-host responses after intestinal transplantation. These receptors lack a known antigen. The protocol was immunoSEQ multiplex PCR, while the TCRdb copy is restricted to in-frame clones and leaves out a portion. Of around 95,000 clones listed, more than 85% were seen once; the top ten hold around 0.98%. Material: unstimulated CD4+ T cells sorted from spleen or lymph node cells, obtained before transplant. Receptor source: a human donor who was the organ donor for an intestinal transplant. Each CDR3 is given with its conserved first and last residue. Fields, in order: CDR3 length, J gene, D gene, V gene, CDR3 protein, CDR3 DNA. D genes are given only for firm matches.

16 TRBJ1-1 TRBD1 TRBV28 CASNDPPGQGNTEAFF TGTGCCAGCAACGATCCGCCGGGACAGGGGAACACTGAAGCTTTCTTT
11 TRBJ2-3 - TRBV11-2 CASSALDTQYF TGTGCCAGCAGCGCTCTTGATACGCAGTATTTT
16 TRBJ2-7 TRBD2 TRBV27 CASKTSGGARTYEQYF TGTGCCAGCAAAACTTCGGGGGGGGCCCGAACCTACGAGCAGTACTTC
12 TRBJ1-2 - TRBV6-1 CASSAEGYGYTF TGTGCCAGCAGTGCTGAGGGGTATGGCTACACCTTC
15 TRBJ2-7 - TRBV5-4 CASRQRTESSYEQYF TGTGCCAGCAGGCAGCGGACAGAGAGCTCCTACGAGCAGTACTTC
17 TRBJ2-3 TRBD2 TRBV5-4 CASSPAASGGARDTQYF TGTGCCAGCAGCCCGGCGGCTAGCGGGGGGGCCAGGGATACGCAGTATTTT
14 TRBJ1-2 TRBD1 TRBV9 CASSFGTGLYGYTF TGTGCCAGCAGCTTTGGGACAGGGCTCTATGGCTACACCTTC
14 TRBJ2-5 TRBD1 TRBV5-1 CASSLGQGVETQYF TGCGCCAGCAGCTTGGGGCAGGGGGTGGAGACCCAGTACTTC
16 TRBJ1-6 - TRBV15 CATSRHGGFNNSPLHF TGTGCCACCAGCAGACACGGAGGATTCAATAATTCACCCCTCCACTTT
14 TRBJ1-1 - TRBV5-1 CASSPVLGYTEAFF TGCGCCAGCAGCCCCGTATTGGGCTACACTGAAGCTTTCTTT
15 TRBJ1-1 TRBD1 TRBV30 CAWSWRTGLNTEAFF TGTGCCTGGAGTTGGAGGACAGGGCTAAACACTGAAGCTTTCTTT
13 TRBJ1-1 - TRBV5-1 CASSYLGNTEAFF TGCGCCAGCAGCTACCTCGGGAACACTGAAGCTTTCTTT
16 TRBJ2-1 TRBD2 TRBV28 CASPPSVGLDSNEQFF TGTGCCAGCCCCCCCTCGGTGGGACTAGATTCGAATGAGCAGTTCTTC
15 TRBJ1-2 - TRBV6-5 CASSYGYRGNYGYTF TGTGCCAGCAGTTATGGGTACCGGGGTAACTATGGCTACACCTTC
13 TRBJ1-1 - TRBV5-6 CASSGPRNTEAFF TGTGCCAGCAGCGGACCAAGGAACACTGAAGCTTTCTTT